One and the same sample provided the 26 T cell receptor beta chains below, sequenced in a study of cytomegalovirus exposure and HLA in healthy donors. Clones were sequenced by immunoSEQ multiplex PCR, and TCRdb holds only the in-frame ones, with some missing. The table includes under 200,000 clones, about 86% detected once. The sequencing input was PBMCs. Source of these receptors: a young woman in good health and CMV-seronegative.

The CDR3 DNA reads TGTGCCAGCAGCTTCCAGGTACCCGGGGAGCTGTTTTTT. Translated: CASSFQVPGELFF. The chain carries TRBV11-3 and TRBJ2-2; D ambiguous. The CDR3 is 13 residues long. Germline CDR1 SGHNT, CDR2 YENEEA. V lost 3 bases to trimming and J lost 6 bases, with 8 bases between them.

The chain is built from TRBV2 and TRBJ2-1, with D tentatively TRBD1 (5 bases). Germline V gene data show CDR1 as SNHLY and CDR2 as FYNNEI. The CDR3 loop spans 14 amino acids. Trimming removed 6 bases at V and 1 base at J, with 10 bases between. The CDR3 is CASSDDRSYNEQFF. The DNA of the CDR3 is TGTGCCAGCAGCGACGACAGATCCTACAATGAGCAGTTCTTC.

The chain uses TRBV18 and TRBJ1-1; D remains unclear. CDR1 KGHSH and CDR2 LQKENI come from the germline V gene. The CDR3 consists of 13 residues. The V end lost 8 bases, the J end lost 2 bases, and 12 bases lay between the germline ends. The CDR3 is CASAREANTEAFF. The CDR3 coding sequence is TGTGCCAGCGCCCGGGAGGCTAACACTGAAGCTTTCTTT.

The rearrangement joins TRBV5-1 to TRBJ1-2; weak D call: TRBD1 (6 bases). This CDR3 is built from 16 residues. V lost 4 bases to trimming and J lost 6 bases, with 22 bases between them. Germline loops: CDR1 SGHRS, CDR2 YFSETQ. For the CDR3, the DNA is TGCGCCAGCAGCCCTTCTACTGGGGGGGCGCTTCATGGCTACACCTTC. Its translation: CASSPSTGGALHGYTF.

This sequence joins TRBV5-6 and TRBJ2-7, with D tentatively TRBD1 (7 bases). CDR1 and CDR2 (germline): SGHDT, YYEEEE. This CDR3 has 13 amino acids. V was trimmed by 0 bases and J by 6 bases, leaving 10 bases between them. In DNA form, the CDR3 reads TGTGCCAGCAGCTTGGGACAGGGAGGCGAGCAGTACTTC. Its translation: CASSLGQGGEQYF.

The V gene is TRBV7-9, the J gene TRBJ1-2; 7 bases line up with TRBD1. Germline V lookup: CDR1 SEHNR, CDR2 FQNEAQ (reference sequence). After removal of 5 bases from V and 4 bases from J, the junction contained 7 bases not matched to a gene. This CDR3 comprises 14 residues. CDR3 in amino acids: CASSLSDRTYGYTF. The CDR3 DNA sequence: TGTGCCAGCAGCCTATCGGACAGGACCTATGGCTACACCTTC.

The chain is built from TRBV19 and TRBJ2-7; 10 bases map to TRBD2. The V gene end was trimmed by 5 bases and the J gene end by 2 bases; junction bases not matched to a gene: 6. Looked up from germline, CDR1 is LNHDA and CDR2 is SQIVND (reference sequence). The CDR3 has 15 residues. In nucleotides, the CDR3 is TGTGCCAGTAGTTTCATAGCGGGGGGAACCTACGAGCAGTACTTC. Its translation: CASSFIAGGTYEQYF.

The chain is built from TRBV7-2 and TRBJ1-2; D may be TRBD1 (5 bases). V lost 3 bases to trimming and J lost 3 bases, with 8 bases between them. The CDR3 is made up of 13 amino acids. Germline V gene lookup returns CDR1 SGHTA and CDR2 FQGNSA. The CDR3, as DNA: TGTGCCAGCAGCTTGGGGGAGGACTATGGCTACACCTTC. Its protein is CASSLGEDYGYTF.

The rearrangement uses TRBV27 and TRBJ2-1, with a weak D call TRBD1 (7 bases). Germline assignment: CDR1 MNHEY and CDR2 SMNVEV (reference sequence). The CDR3 has 16 residues. The V and J ends lost 6 bases and 2 bases respectively, with 17 bases between them. The CDR3 DNA reads TGTGCCAGCAGGGAGGGACAGCTCAATACCTACAATGAGCAGTTCTTC. This gives the protein CASREGQLNTYNEQFF.

The V gene is TRBV7-3, the J gene TRBJ2-5, with 12 nucleotides matching TRBD2. From germline, CDR1 is SGHTA and CDR2 FQGTGA. The length of the CDR3 is 16 residues. The V and J ends lost 5 bases and 5 bases, in that order; junction bases with no gene match: 9. The CDR3 region has the DNA TGTGCCAGCAGCGCCGGACTAGCGGGGACACGGGAGACCCAGTACTTC. Protein product: CASSAGLAGTRETQYF.

About this clone itself: One end of the junction fails to match germline, which may point to a read error. V usage is TRBV2 and J usage is TRBJ1-1; 7 bases agree with TRBD1. Germline lookup yields CDR1 SNHLY and CDR2 FYNNEI. CDR3 length: 13 residues. For the CDR3, the DNA is TGTGCCAGCAGGGAAGGGGGCTGGACTGAAGCTTTCTTT. The encoded protein is CASREGGWTEAFF. Full variable domain (missing parts from reference TRBV2 and TRBJ1-1): EPEVTQTPSHQVTQMGQEVILRCVPISNHLYFYWYRQILGQKVEFLVSFYNNEISEKSEIFDDQFSVERPDGSNFTLKIRSTKLEDSAMYFCASREGGWTEAFFGQGTRLTVV.

The chain couples TRBV5-6 to TRBJ2-7; unclear D gene. V shed 2 bases and J shed 1 base, with 10 bases lying between them. The germline gives CDR1 SGHDT, CDR2 YYEEEE. This CDR3 spans 14 amino acids. CDR3 bases: TGTGCCAGCAGCTTACAAGACAAATCCTACGAGCAGTACTTC. Protein product: CASSLQDKSYEQYF.

The chain couples TRBV2 to TRBJ1-5, with D unresolved. The ends were cut back, 7 bases at V and 2 bases at J, with 15 bases in the middle. The CDR3 runs 15 residues. The germline gives CDR1 SNHLY, CDR2 FYNNEI. The CDR3 DNA reads as TGTGCCAGCACCGGTGAGGGAGGCGGCAATCAGCCCCAGCATTTT. It is translated as CASTGEGGGNQPQHF. Filled out from reference TRBV2 and TRBJ1-5, the complete variable domain reads EPEVTQTPSHQVTQMGQEVILRCVPISNHLYFYWYRQILGQKVEFLVSFYNNEISEKSEIFDDQFSVERPDGSNFTLKIRSTKLEDSAMYFCASTGEGGGNQPQHFGDGTRLSIL.

V and J are TRBV4-2 and TRBJ2-7, with D maybe TRBD2 (5 bases). The V gene's germline CDR1 is LGHNA and CDR2 YNFKEQ. The CDR3 contains 15 residues. Trimming removed 0 bases at V and 4 bases at J, with 13 bases between. The CDR3 DNA reads as TGTGCCAGCAGCCAAGACGGGGTAGGAGCTTACGAGCAGTACTTC. Its protein is CASSQDGVGAYEQYF.

The chain carries TRBV4-1 and TRBJ1-2, with D possibly being TRBD1 (5 bases). Trimming removed 2 bases from V and 4 bases from J, with 20 bases in between. The CDR3 has 17 residues. The germline CDR1 and CDR2 sequences are MGHRA and YSYEKL. CDR3 loop: CASSQFTVGLNLYGYTF. CDR3 sequence (DNA): TGCGCCAGCAGCCAATTTACGGTGGGACTCAACCTCTATGGCTACACCTTC.

The chain carries TRBV6-1 and TRBJ2-7; no definite D call. Germline CDR1 is MNHNS and CDR2 is SASEGT. V was shortened by 1 base and J by 3 bases, with 7 bases between the two germline ends. CDR3 length equals 13 residues. In DNA, the CDR3 is TGTGCCAGCAGTGAAGACAGCCACTACGAGCAGTACTTC. This sequence encodes CASSEDSHYEQYF.

The rearrangement uses TRBV12-5 and TRBJ2-1, with a tentative D call TRBD2 (5 bases). Germline V gene lookup returns CDR1 LGHNT and CDR2 FRNRAP. This CDR3 comprises 15 residues. V lost 5 bases to trimming and J lost 9 bases, with 20 bases between them. Here the CDR3 reads CASGHLAMWGSEQFF. CDR3 DNA: TGTGCTAGTGGTCATCTAGCTATGTGGGGAAGTGAGCAGTTCTTC.

This chain uses TRBV7-2 with TRBJ1-1; D is unresolved. There are 14 residues in the CDR3. The V end lost 3 bases, the J end lost 8 bases, and 16 bases lay between the germline ends. The germline CDR1 and CDR2 sequences are SGHTA and FQGNSA. The CDR3 region has the DNA TGTGCCAGCAGCTTCGAGTTCGGGAACTACGAAGCTTTCTTT. Protein product: CASSFEFGNYEAFF.

The chain employs TRBV13 and TRBJ2-7; TRBD1 aligns across 9 bases. There are 15 residues in the CDR3. With V trimmed by 5 bases and J by 2 bases, 7 bases remained unmatched. CDR1 and CDR2 (germline): PRHDT, FYEKMQ (reference sequence). For the CDR3, the DNA is TGTGCCAGCAGCCTAGAGCGGGACAGGGCCTACGAGCAGTACTTC. It encodes CASSLERDRAYEQYF.

The rearrangement links TRBV14 to TRBJ2-3; 8 positions match TRBD2. Germline V gene sequence: CDR1 SGHDN, CDR2 FVKESK. V dropped 4 bases and J dropped 3; count of bases not matched to a gene: 6. The CDR3 contains 15 residues. CDR3 sequence: CASSLGRVYTDTQYF. The CDR3 DNA sequence: TGTGCCAGCAGCCTCGGGAGGGTCTATACAGATACGCAGTATTTT.

This clone was detected once. This sequence joins TRBV29-1 and TRBJ2-7; TRBD1 agrees at 8 bases. V lost 5 bases and J lost 4; bases outside the gene matches: 7. The CDR3 contains 13 residues. Germline CDR1 SQVTM, CDR2 ANQGSEA. The CDR3 here is CSVMGDRTYEQYF. CDR3 nucleotides: TGCAGCGTTATGGGGGACAGGACTTACGAGCAGTACTTC.

The chain is built from TRBV7-2 and TRBJ2-2; the match to TRBD2 covers 8 bases. Trimming removed 1 base from V and 5 bases from J; junction bases left unmatched: 9. The germline gives CDR1 SGHTA, CDR2 FQGNSA. The CDR3 extends over 17 amino acids. DNA of the CDR3: TGTGCCAGCAGCTTAGTCCTTGGCGGGAGGAAAACCGGGGAGCTGTTTTTT. It specifies CASSLVLGGRKTGELFF.

This chain joins TRBV27 and TRBJ2-6, with TRBD1 matching over 9 bases. CDR3 length equals 20 residues. V shed 8 bases and J 1 base; nucleotides not matched to a gene: 18. Germline CDR1 MNHEY, CDR2 SMNVEV (reference sequence). The CDR3 is CASSPPPWDRVTSGANVLTF. Here the CDR3 DNA reads TGTGCCAGCTCTCCTCCACCCTGGGACAGGGTTACGTCTGGGGCCAACGTCCTGACTTTC.

J is TRBJ2-7 and V is TRBV27; 7 bases map to TRBD1. Germline trimming cut 2 bases from V and 1 base from J; bases unmatched to any gene: 5. Germline V gives CDR1 MNHEY, CDR2 SMNVEV (reference sequence). The CDR3 sequence is 15 residues long. Written as DNA, the CDR3 is TGTGCCAGCAGTTTAATGGGACAGAAATCCTACGAGCAGTACTTC. Its protein product is CASSLMGQKSYEQYF.

The V gene is TRBV7-8, the J gene TRBJ1-1, with a weak D call TRBD1 (5 bases). The CDR3 is 13 amino acids. V was pared by 5 bases and J by 7 bases, with 14 bases between. CDR1 and CDR2 (germline): SGHVS, FQNEAQ. The CDR3 is CASSGSGWSEAFF. For the CDR3, the DNA is TGTGCCAGCAGCGGGTCAGGGTGGAGTGAAGCTTTCTTT.

V is TRBV4-1 and J is TRBJ1-5; possibly TRBD1 for D (6 bases). The CDR3 runs 17 residues. Germline assignment: CDR1 MGHRA and CDR2 YSYEKL. V shed 0 bases and J shed 4 bases, with 16 bases lying between them. The DNA of the CDR3 is TGCGCCAGCAGCCAAGATCATTTCGATAGGGGGAATCAGCCCCAGCATTTT. Translated: CASSQDHFDRGNQPQHF.